This T cell receptor (beta chain) was sequenced for a study of Graves' ophthalmopathy and Graves' hyperthyroidism. Findings and caveats of the study: A majority of expanded thyroid clonotypes exceeding 0.001 frequency were likewise present in blood.

This CDR3 is 15 amino acids long. CDR1 and CDR2 from the germline V gene are ENHRY and SYGVKD. Trimming took 5 bases from V and 0 from J; bases not matched to a gene: 1. Investigators amplified TCR beta CDR3 regions from RNA transcripts. The library came from an HTBI-primed first-round RT-PCR and a second-round multiplex PCR. TCRdb passed the multiplex PCR reads through MiXCR, listing each CDR3 protein once. This table holds about 390,000 distinct CDR3 sequences, about 16% found once. The table lists this clonotype with many counts. Its matching antigen is unknown. This chain uses TRBV10-3 with TRBJ1-5; 10 bases line up with TRBD1. This receptor was obtained from a woman aged 18-29 years with stable Graves' hyperthyroidism. The sequenced sample was peripheral blood. In nucleotides, the CDR3 is TGTGCCATCAGTTGGGACAGGGGTAGCAATCAGCCCCAGCATTTT. Amino acids: CAISWDRGSNQPQHF.